This T cell receptor (beta chain) was recorded in a study of post-analysis software for immune sequencing data (dated by TCRdb to the mid-2010s). With respect to the entire study: The recorded disease courses included relapsing-remitting, secondary progressive and progressive-relapsing multiple sclerosis, and some patients had no subtype annotation. The multiple sclerosis patient repertoires were compared with more than 10 previously published healthy control repertoires from donors aged roughly 6 to 25 years. A subset of samples was prepared in parallel using single-end sample barcoding, then pooled and co-amplified after Illumina adapter ligation.

Trimming costs V 5 bases and J 4 bases, and their ends lie 12 bases apart. The germline V gene gives CDR1 as KGHDR and CDR2 as SFDVKD. The cysteine opens and the phenylalanine closes a CDR3 of 14 amino acids. Left in the record is the CDR3 DNA by itself, 42 bases read in frame from the first base. This clonotype occurred a few times. It lacks a known antigen. No clone much larger than this one lies a single base away; base qualities are absent. Library preparation employed PCR. The sequencer listed for this sample is Illumina HiSeq 2500. To reduce PCR and sequencing biases, unique molecular identifiers were built into the TCR beta cDNA libraries. Approximately 500,000 cDNA molecules were obtained for every 1 to 10 million input T cells, so each molecule roughly corresponded to one T cell. The patient libraries were prepared and sequenced with the same protocol used for the earlier healthy control dataset. Within a given batch, samples were prepared together, multiplexed and sequenced on the same HiSeq lane. In the source study's methods: Raw barcoded reads were processed with MIGEC, and single-read molecular identifier groups were discarded before consensus assembly and CDR3 extraction. VDJtools was used for post-analysis of the clonotype tables, and diversity was normalized by down-sampling every dataset to the size of the smallest sample. In repertoire overlap clustering, CDR3 amino acid sequences, but not nucleotide sequences, were matched to correct batch-related cross-sample contamination. TCRdb applied fastp at Q25 and MiXCR to the public reads, then kept only in-frame beta chains. All rows with the same CDR3 protein become a single entry with the most common DNA and genes. The V and J calls were not made by the authors but by TCRdb's processing. For this sample there are about 400,000 distinct CDR3 sequences; roughly 35% appear just once. 13% of the sample comes from the top ten.

Findings and caveats that apply to the study as a whole: Significantly higher frequencies in patients than in controls were found for several TRBV segments, including TRBV5-6, TRBV5-1 and TRBV20-1. The control group was slightly older than the multiple sclerosis patient group. Strong co-clustering of samples prepared in the same batch was shown by direct clustering with F measure, prompting a batch-effect correction. Multiple sclerosis patients had significantly lower normalized Chao1 diversity than controls, a result that suggests substantial peripheral T-cell clonal expansion.

To demonstrate the VDJtools post-analysis software, TCR beta repertoires were profiled from the peripheral blood of 10 to 15 young patients with multiple sclerosis. The multiple sclerosis patients were children and adolescents between 6 and 15 years of age. This TCR came from a girl aged 10 to 17 with multiple sclerosis. The rearrangement joined TRBV24-1 to TRBJ2-3; D gene: possibly TRBD1, on 6 matching bases. The source material was blood. The sequenced DNA is TGTGCCACCAGTGCCTCGGACAGATCAGATACGCAGTATTTT. This is translated as CATSASDRSDTQYF.